This T cell receptor (beta chain) originates from a study of blood T cell repertoires in COVID-19. As for the study in general: PBMCs, B-cell-depleted T cells, or T cells were the source of the cDNA or gDNA that made up the material.

In the authors' methods: Using reference gene primer amplification, nucleated cell counts were estimated. Libraries were prepared by immunoSEQ multiplex PCR; TCRdb keeps only in-frame clonotypes and omits some of them. The V and J calls and clone size come from that table; D and trimming were worked out from the DNA. The sample holds about 230,000 clones, about 79% seen once. V lost 3 bases and J 8 bases, leaving 9 bases between the germline ends. Germline CDR1 SGDLS, CDR2 YYNGEE. The CDR3 covers 13 residues. The clonotype was recovered from a woman aged 35 to 49 who had recovered from COVID-19. The sequenced sample was peripheral blood. The rearrangement uses TRBV9 and TRBJ1-6; no definite D call. The DNA of the CDR3 is TGTGCCAGCAGCGACGGTGCCCATTCACCCCTCCACTTT. Its translation: CASSDGAHSPLHF.